Below, 31 T cell receptor beta chains from the same sample are listed, as sequenced in a study of OX40 agonist ivuxolimab in advanced cancers. This table comes from immunoSEQ multiplex PCR, and its TCRdb copy is limited to in-frame clones, with some not included. Here the sample spans roughly 89,000 clones, more than 80% being singletons. The sequencing here drew on CD4+ or CD8+ T cells sorted from blood, taken in a trial of the OX40 agonist ivuxolimab. These receptors were obtained from an adult with an advanced solid tumor such as melanoma, head and neck, liver or kidney cancer.

The rearrangement joins TRBV6-5 to TRBJ1-5, with D unclear. Deletions cut 5 bases from V and 4 bases from J, with 9 bases between. The germline V gene encodes CDR1 MNHEY and CDR2 SVGAGI. There are 13 residues in the CDR3. Here the CDR3 reads CASSQRENQPQHF. For the CDR3, the DNA is TGTGCCAGCAGTCAGAGAGAGAATCAGCCCCAGCATTTT.

The gene calls are TRBV4-1 and TRBJ2-1; 7 nucleotides line up with TRBD2. Germline-derived CDR1 and CDR2 are MGHRA and YSYEKL. V was pared by 5 bases and J by 5 bases, with 12 bases of the junction left unmatched. The CDR3 is 16 amino acids. Written as DNA, the CDR3 is TGCGCCAGCAGCTGGGGCGGGGGACTGGTTGACAATGAGCAGTTCTTC. It encodes CASSWGGGLVDNEQFF.

V gene TRBV28 combines with J gene TRBJ1-1, with no clear D. The CDR3 has 16 residues. Germline CDR1 reads MDHEN; CDR2 reads SYDVKM. V was clipped by 1 base and J by 4 bases, with 16 bases between them. CDR3 region: CASSLFSLPVSTEAFF. The CDR3 DNA sequence: TGTGCCAGCAGTTTATTCTCCCTACCGGTGAGCACTGAAGCTTTCTTT. Full variable domain (remainder filled in from reference TRBV28 and TRBJ1-1): DVKVTQSSRYLVKRTGEKVFLECVQDMDHENMFWYRQDPGLGLRLIYFSYDVKMKEKGDIPEGYSVSREKKERFSLILESASTNQTSMYLCASSLFSLPVSTEAFFGQGTRLTVV.

The V and J genes are TRBV29-1 and TRBJ1-2; 7 nucleotides agree with TRBD1. With V trimmed by 7 bases and J by 4 bases, 9 bases remained unmatched. The CDR3 contains 13 residues. Germline assignment: CDR1 SQVTM and CDR2 ANQGSEA. CDR3 loop: CSARTGDRYGYTF. As DNA, the CDR3 is TGCAGCGCCCGGACAGGCGACCGCTATGGCTACACCTTC.

The rearrangement joins TRBV7-2 to TRBJ1-1; D remains unclear. This CDR3 region has 11 residues. CDR1 is SGHTA, CDR2 FQGNSA, per germline. Trimming took off 1 base at V and 4 bases at J, with 1 base between the two ends. The CDR3 DNA reads TGTGCCAGCAGCTTAGGCACTGAAGCTTTCTTT. Encoded protein: CASSLGTEAFF.

The gene calls are TRBV27 and TRBJ2-1; D gene uncertain. CDR1 is MNHEY and CDR2 is SMNVEV in the germline V gene (reference sequence). The length of the CDR3 is 16 residues. Between the trimmed V and J ends, which lost 2 bases and 0 bases, there was a span of 11 bases. The CDR3 coding sequence is TGTGCCAGCAGTTTAGACTCCCTCCGCTCCTACAATGAGCAGTTCTTC. As protein: CASSLDSLRSYNEQFF.

This chain joins TRBV6-1 and TRBJ2-1; D is unresolved. The CDR3 is made up of 15 amino acids. The V gene lost 1 base and the J gene lost 3 bases, with 10 bases spanning the gap. Per germline, CDR1 MNHNS and CDR2 SASEGT. The CDR3 spells CASSEGGGRYNEQFF. CDR3 DNA: TGTGCCAGCAGTGAAGGGGGTGGCCGCTACAATGAGCAGTTCTTC.

J is TRBJ2-7 and V is TRBV15; 10 positions agree with TRBD1. This CDR3 comprises 16 residues. Germline CDR1 reads LNHNV; CDR2 reads YYDKDF (reference sequence). V shed 0 bases, J shed 2 bases, and the junction held 4 bases outside the gene matches. The CDR3 nucleotides read TGTGCCACCAGCAGAGATAGGACAGGGGGGACCTACGAGCAGTACTTC. Amino acid sequence: CATSRDRTGGTYEQYF.

The rearrangement links TRBV9 to TRBJ2-2, with unresolved D. V lost 0 bases and J 6 bases, leaving 3 bases between the germline ends. CDR3 length equals 12 residues. Germline loops: CDR1 SGDLS, CDR2 YYNGEE. The CDR3 DNA reads TGTGCCAGCAGCGTAGATCCCGGGGAGCTGTTTTTT. It yields the protein CASSVDPGELFF.

The rearrangement uses TRBV30 and TRBJ1-1, with TRBD1 as a possible D gene (5 bases). Trimming took off 0 bases at V and 1 base at J, with 12 bases between the two ends. CDR1 is GTSNPN and CDR2 is SVGIG in the germline V gene (reference sequence). This CDR3 is built from 15 residues. The CDR3 region has the DNA TGTGCCTGGAGTGTATCGGCCAGGGAGAACACTGAAGCTTTCTTT. This gives the protein CAWSVSARENTEAFF.

The chain couples TRBV11-3 to TRBJ2-3; maybe TRBD2 (6 bases). Germline values: CDR1 SGHNT, CDR2 YENEEA. The ends were cut back, 5 bases at V and 2 bases at J, with 14 bases in the middle. The CDR3 runs 15 residues. CDR3 sequence: CASSLAGTNTDTQYF. CDR3 nucleotide sequence: TGTGCCAGCAGCCTGGCGGGGACGAACACAGATACGCAGTATTTT.

The chain has TRBV6-6 and TRBJ1-1, with D hard to call. Trimming took off 5 bases at V and 3 bases at J, with 10 bases between the two ends. Germline V gene sequence: CDR1 MNHNY, CDR2 SVGAGI (reference sequence). CDR3 size: 13 residues. The CDR3 sequence is CASSLQDYTEAFF. In nucleotides, the CDR3 is TGTGCCAGCAGTCTTCAGGACTACACTGAAGCTTTCTTT.

The CDR3 nucleotides are TGTGCCAGCAGTTACGGGACAGGGGAATACGAGCAGTACTTC. It is translated as CASSYGTGEYEQYF. The chain couples TRBV6-5 to TRBJ2-7; 10 bases are a match to TRBD1. CDR3 length: 14 amino acids. The V segment lost 2 bases and the J segment 4 bases; nucleotides outside the gene matches: 2. Germline V CDR1 and CDR2: MNHEY, SVGAGI.

Written as DNA, the CDR3 is TGTGCCAGCAGCTTAGGGACCTACACCGGGGAGCTGTTTTTT. Translation: CASSLGTYTGELFF. The chain uses TRBV7-9 and TRBJ2-2; D is uncertain. V lost 1 base to trimming and J lost 3 bases, with 6 bases between them. Per the germline V gene, CDR1 is SEHNR and CDR2 is FQNEAQ (reference sequence). CDR3 length equals 14 residues.

This clone was counted a single time. One end of the junction fails to match germline, which may point to a read error. The chain links TRBV28 to TRBJ2-6; D possibly matches TRBD1 or TRBD2 (5 bases each). The CDR3 extends over 14 amino acids. Germline-derived CDR1 and CDR2 are MDHEN and SYDVKM. CDR3 loop: CATTAGTGANILTF. The CDR3, as DNA: TGTGCCACCACCGCAGGGACCGGGGCCAACATCCTGACTTTC.

On this clone: The junction does not match germline at one end; this may be a read error. This chain connects TRBV19 to TRBJ2-1, with D perhaps TRBD2 (5 bases). CDR3 length equals 15 residues. Germline loops: CDR1 LNHDA, CDR2 SQIVND (reference sequence). CDR3 in DNA: TGTGCCGGTAGTATACGGGGTAGCTCCTACAATGAGCAGTTCTTC. Protein: CAGSIRGSSYNEQFF. The variable domain in full, completed from reference TRBV19 and TRBJ2-1, reads DGGITQSPKYLFRKEGQNVTLSCEQNLNHDAMYWYRQDPGQGLRLIYYSQIVNDFQKGDIAEGYSVSREKKESFPLTVTSAQKNPTAFYLCAGSIRGSSYNEQFFGPGTRLTVL.

This rearrangement joins TRBV10-2 to TRBJ2-7, with TRBD2 as a possible D gene (6 bases). CDR1 and CDR2 (germline): WSHSY, SAAADI. The CDR3 totals 16 residues. V was pared by 3 bases and J by 0 bases, with 15 bases between. CDR3 nucleotide sequence: TGCGCCAGCAGTGACTATGGGCGGGGCAGCTCCTACGAGCAGTACTTC. Translation gives CASSDYGRGSSYEQYF.

This sequence joins TRBV2 and TRBJ2-3; D is unclear. The germline V and J ends were trimmed by 3 bases and 1 base, with 5 bases remaining between them. The CDR3 runs 13 residues. From germline, CDR1 is SNHLY and CDR2 FYNNEI. CDR3 in DNA: TGTGCCAGCAGTGACCTAGGCACAGATACGCAGTATTTT. Its translation: CASSDLGTDTQYF.

CDR3: CASSSGATEAFF. Written as DNA, the CDR3 is TGTGCCAGCAGTTCAGGGGCCACTGAAGCTTTCTTT. The chain carries TRBV28 and TRBJ1-1; a possible D gene is TRBD1 (6 bases). This CDR3 comprises 12 residues. V lost 4 bases to trimming and J lost 4 bases, with 7 bases between them. Germline V lookup: CDR1 MDHEN, CDR2 SYDVKM.

The V call is TRBV11-3, the J call TRBJ2-3; D is unclear. Germline assignment: CDR1 SGHNT and CDR2 YENEEA. The V gene lost 3 bases and the J gene lost 0 bases, with 13 bases spanning the gap. This CDR3 spans 16 amino acids. This chain's CDR3 is CASSFGTPSSTDTQYF. CDR3 bases: TGTGCCAGCAGCTTCGGTACGCCCTCTAGCACAGATACGCAGTATTTT.

CDR3 in DNA: TGTGCCAGTAGTCTTTACGGTCAGACCCAGTACTTC. It encodes CASSLYGQTQYF. V and J are TRBV19 and TRBJ2-5; D ambiguous. Germline lookup yields CDR1 LNHDA and CDR2 SQIVND (reference sequence). The CDR3 contains 12 residues. The V end was cut by 5 bases, the J end by 6 bases, with 10 bases between.

This clone was counted only a few times. This rearrangement joins TRBV2 to TRBJ1-5, with 7 bases matching TRBD1. Trimming at V came to 2 bases and at J to 3 bases, leaving 4 bases not matched to a gene. The V gene's germline CDR1 is SNHLY and CDR2 FYNNEI. The CDR3 has 15 residues. The CDR3 loop reads CASSEQGEINQPQHF. CDR3 nucleotide sequence: TGTGCCAGCAGTGAACAGGGGGAGATCAATCAGCCCCAGCATTTT.

V is TRBV9 and J is TRBJ2-7; D perhaps matches TRBD1 (5 bases). The V gene's germline CDR1 is SGDLS and CDR2 YYNGEE. This CDR3 contains 15 residues. Deletions cut 4 bases from V and 0 bases from J, with 14 bases between. CDR3 protein: CASSPGWGLSYEQYF. CDR3 DNA sequence: TGTGCCAGCAGCCCCGGGTGGGGCCTCTCCTACGAGCAGTACTTC.

The rearrangement joins TRBV28 to TRBJ1-3; unclear D gene. Per germline, CDR1 MDHEN and CDR2 SYDVKM. This CDR3 contains 18 residues. V was shortened by 4 bases and J by 0 bases, with 19 bases between the two germline ends. The CDR3 here is CASSSPLIVPNSGNTIYF. The DNA of the CDR3 is TGTGCCAGCAGTTCCCCCTTAATCGTACCGAACTCTGGAAACACCATATATTTT.

V and J are TRBV7-2 and TRBJ2-7; 8 nucleotides align to TRBD2. Germline V gene sequence: CDR1 SGHTA, CDR2 FQGNSA. The CDR3 is made up of 18 amino acids. Trimming at V came to 5 bases and at J to 4 bases, leaving 19 bases not matched to a gene. CDR3 residues: CASSPLSGAGDPFYEQYF. As DNA, the CDR3 is TGTGCCAGCAGCCCTCTTAGCGGGGCGGGCGACCCCTTTTACGAGCAGTACTTC.

The V and J genes are TRBV6-5 and TRBJ2-7; no firm D call. V was pared by 5 bases and J by 4 bases, with 18 bases between. From germline, CDR1 is MNHEY and CDR2 SVGAGI. The CDR3 covers 15 residues. CDR3 coding DNA: TGTGCCAGCAGTGTATTAAACGGGTCGCCTTACGAGCAGTACTTC. Its translation: CASSVLNGSPYEQYF.

This clone was seen a single time. V and J are TRBV6-5 and TRBJ2-7; D is perhaps TRBD1 or TRBD2 (5 bases each). The CDR3 is 12 amino acids. CDR1 MNHEY and CDR2 SVGAGI come from the germline V gene. Trimming took off 8 bases at V and 0 bases at J, with 8 bases between the two ends. The CDR3 bases are TGTGCCAGCGGGGGTACCTCCTACGAGCAGTACTTC. This encodes CASGGTSYEQYF.

The chain recombines TRBV7-9 with TRBJ1-1; TRBD1 matches 7 bases. Germline V lookup: CDR1 SEHNR, CDR2 FQNEAQ (reference sequence). Trimming at V came to 4 bases and at J to 3 bases, leaving 8 bases not matched to a gene. The CDR3 extends over 15 amino acids. The CDR3 sequence is CASSSSGGGDTEAFF. In DNA, the CDR3 is TGTGCCAGCAGCTCTTCAGGGGGTGGGGACACTGAAGCTTTCTTT.

The chain recombines TRBV4-2 with TRBJ1-2; TRBD1 matches 8 bases. The CDR3 loop spans 15 amino acids. In germline, CDR1 is LGHNA, CDR2 YNFKEQ. J lost 3 bases, V lost 5 bases, and 8 bases had no gene match. The CDR3 here is CASSGRTGTHYGYTF. DNA of the CDR3: TGTGCCAGCAGCGGACGGACAGGGACTCACTATGGCTACACCTTC.

The chain links TRBV10-2 to TRBJ2-5; 9 bases align to TRBD1. Trimming at V came to 4 bases and at J to 7 bases, leaving 10 bases not matched to a gene. In germline, CDR1 is WSHSY, CDR2 SAAADI. The CDR3 covers 15 residues. CDR3 nucleotide sequence: TGCGCCAGCAGTGGAGACAGGGGGGGAATTGGGACCCAGTACTTC. Protein: CASSGDRGGIGTQYF.

The rearrangement uses TRBV19 and TRBJ1-6; D unresolved. V was cut by 4 bases and J by 13 bases, with 14 bases left in between. The length of the CDR3 is 13 residues. CDR1 and CDR2 (germline): LNHDA, SQIVND (reference sequence). CDR3 region: CASSNTAPNPLHF. In DNA form, the CDR3 reads TGTGCCAGTAGTAACACAGCACCGAATCCCCTCCACTTT.